The table lists the clone carrying this T cell receptor beta chain with a few counts. What it recognizes is unknown. Expressed TCRB transcripts were sequenced after all isolated RNA was converted to cDNA. Regulatory, naive and central memory T cell samples averaged approximately 3.5 million reads. Method: immunoSEQ multiplex PCR; TCRdb's copy keeps in-frame clones and lacks some. The sample carries 250,000 to 350,000 clones, roughly 9.6% recorded once. The entry originates in a study of beta chain features in type 1 diabetes. Study summary: Patients did not differ from healthy donors in age, gender or cell yield. The study's findings and limits: Shorter templates might be favored by PCR, equally in patients and controls. Among patients, naive, central memory and Treg TCRB repertoires appeared more similar than among healthy donors.

The source material was naive CD4+ T cells from blood. The receptor was isolated from a woman in her thirties in good health.

CDR3 bases: TGTGCCAGCAGGCGGACTAGCGGGAGTTACAATGAGCAGTTCTTC. It codes for CASRRTSGSYNEQFF. This sequence joins TRBV27 and TRBJ2-1; TRBD2 matches at 13 bases. The germline V gene has CDR1 MNHEY and CDR2 SMNVEV (reference sequence). This CDR3 has 15 residues. Unmatched junction bases numbered 3, after V lost 6 bases and J lost 4 bases.